The TCR beta chain under discussion was sequenced for a study of shared clonotypes between healthy human individuals. Concerning this clone: As yet, its antigen is unknown.

This CDR3 spans 13 amino acids. Deletions cut 7 bases from V and 2 bases from J, with 10 bases between. Germline CDR1 and CDR2: MGHDK and SYGVNS. Unsorted PBMC DNA underwent sequencing on ten immunoSEQ deep assay plates. TCRdb's table, derived via immunoSEQ multiplex PCR, lists solely in-frame clones and lacks some. This sample has about 450,000 clones, with 70% to 80% found just once. Regarding the study as a whole: Depth of sequencing was expected to influence donor clonotype sharing. The small donor group covered limited genetic and exposure diversity.

Tens of millions of PBMCs supplied genomic DNA for unsorted samples. The receptor's source is a woman aged 35 to 49 in good health. Some clones in this sample may be carry-over from other donors' samples. Source material: PBMCs. The V gene is TRBV25-1, the J gene TRBJ2-3; D might be TRBD2 (5 bases). The CDR3 here is CASNPGITDTQYF. CDR3 coding DNA: TGTGCCAGCAATCCGGGGATCACAGATACGCAGTATTTT.